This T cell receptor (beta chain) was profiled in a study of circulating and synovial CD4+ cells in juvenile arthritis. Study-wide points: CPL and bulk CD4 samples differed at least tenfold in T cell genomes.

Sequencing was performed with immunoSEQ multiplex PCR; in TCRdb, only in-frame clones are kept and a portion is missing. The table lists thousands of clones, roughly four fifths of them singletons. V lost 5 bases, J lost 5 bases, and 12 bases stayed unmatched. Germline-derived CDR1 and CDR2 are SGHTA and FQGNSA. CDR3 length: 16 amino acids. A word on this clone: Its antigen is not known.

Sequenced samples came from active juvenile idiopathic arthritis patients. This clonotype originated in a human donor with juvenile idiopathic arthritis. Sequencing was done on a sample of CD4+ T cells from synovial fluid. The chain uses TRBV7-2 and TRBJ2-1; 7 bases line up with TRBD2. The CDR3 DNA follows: TGTGCCAGCAGCCGCAGGGCTAGCGGAACCAACAATGAGCAGTTCTTC. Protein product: CASSRRASGTNNEQFF.